This entry concerns a single T cell receptor beta chain. What it binds is unknown. The entry originates in a study of T-cell memory formation after mild COVID-19. In the study overall: The study found TCR clusters largely donor specific. The study's findings and limits: Contracting clones from day 15 to 85 showed balanced CD4/CD8; later expanders favored CD4+. Those CD4+ clones that contracted were mainly in CM and EM (CD8+ ones in EMRA). Within pre-infection memory, some responding clones were found, suggesting cross-reactive memory joined.

Germline V gene lookup returns CDR1 MNHEY and CDR2 SVGAGI. V lost 0 bases and J lost 4, with 18 bases in between. This CDR3 is built from 18 residues. TCRdb redid the calling of the 5' RACE reads with MiXCR, one entry per CDR3 protein. The sample includes 350,000 to 450,000 distinct CDR3 sequences, about 20% of them seen just once. Material for sequencing was PBMCs or a T cell subset sorted from them (not recorded which). The rearrangement uses TRBV6-5 and TRBJ2-2; no clear D gene. The TCR sequence derives from an adult woman who had mild COVID-19 (a few samples of this study predate the infection). Cell type and time point are not known. The CDR3 reads CASSYSSVAGRSTGELFF. DNA of the CDR3: TGTGCCAGCAGTTACTCGAGCGTGGCAGGACGTTCCACCGGGGAGCTGTTTTTT.